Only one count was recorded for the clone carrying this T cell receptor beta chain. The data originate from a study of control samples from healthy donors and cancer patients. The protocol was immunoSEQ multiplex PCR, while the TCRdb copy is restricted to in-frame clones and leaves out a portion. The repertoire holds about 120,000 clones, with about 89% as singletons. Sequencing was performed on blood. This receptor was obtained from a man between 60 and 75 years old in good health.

The CDR3: CAWSRQLNTEAFF. CDR3 bases: TGTGCCTGGAGTAGGCAGCTGAACACTGAAGCTTTCTTT. The chain links TRBV30 to TRBJ1-1; D is ambiguous. V shed 2 bases and J shed 0 bases, with 7 bases lying between them. This CDR3 is built from 13 residues. Looked up from germline, CDR1 is GTSNPN and CDR2 is SVGIG (reference sequence). The variable domain in full, completed from reference TRBV30 and TRBJ1-1, reads SQTIHQWPATLVQPVGSPLSLECTVEGTSNPNLYWYRQAAGRGLQLLFYSVGIGQISSEVPQNLSASRPQDRQFILSSKKLLLSDSGFYLCAWSRQLNTEAFFGQGTRLTVV.